This T cell receptor beta chain emerged from a study of post-analysis software for immune sequencing data. The CDR3 is 12 amino acids. V lost 6 bases and J lost 7, with 10 bases in between. A word on this clonotype: Its specificity is unknown.

Findings and caveats of the study: A handful of TRBV segments were significantly more frequent in patients than in controls. TRBV5-6, TRBV5-1 and TRBV20-1 were among these segments.

Sequencing libraries made from TCR beta cDNA carried unique molecular identifiers. Yield was roughly 0.5 million cDNA molecules from approximately 0.91 to 9.4 million T cells. TCRdb used MiXCR to reprocess the PCR reads, holding one entry per CDR3 protein. Found here are around 770,000 distinct CDR3 sequences, approximately 44% of them singletons; the top ten hold just under 5%. V and J are TRBV12-3 or TRBV12-4 and TRBJ2-1, with a possible D match to TRBD1 (6 bases). Source material: blood. The receptor was isolated from a girl between 10 and 17 years old with multiple sclerosis. The CDR3 sequence: CASRPDRNEQFF. The CDR3 bases are TGTGCCAGCAGACCTGACAGGAATGAGCAGTTCTTC.